These 30 T cell receptor beta chains came from one sample sequenced in a study of blood T cell repertoires in COVID-19. Profiling relied on immunoSEQ multiplex PCR, and the TCRdb table lists in-frame clones only, not all of them. The sample has more than 200,000 clones; approximately 90% are singletons. The sequenced sample was peripheral blood. The source of these receptors is a man between 35 and 55 years old with acute or convalescent COVID-19.

V is TRBV4-1 and J is TRBJ1-1; perhaps TRBD1 as D (6 bases). The CDR3 runs to 18 residues. V was clipped by 3 bases and J by 0 bases, with 20 bases between them. Germline loops: CDR1 MGHRA, CDR2 YSYEKL. The CDR3 is CASSHPDRLQWMNTEAFF. The CDR3 bases are TGCGCCAGCAGCCACCCCGACAGGCTCCAGTGGATGAACACTGAAGCTTTCTTT.

The CDR3 spells CATSDSGTGDYGYTF. The CDR3 DNA follows: TGTGCCACCAGTGACTCCGGGACAGGGGACTATGGCTACACCTTC. The rearrangement joins TRBV24-1 to TRBJ1-2; TRBD1 aligns across 10 bases. Germline V gene lookup returns CDR1 KGHDR and CDR2 SFDVKD. Trimming cost V 4 bases and J 3 bases; bases outside gene matches: 4. The CDR3 spans 15 residues.

The gene calls are TRBV27 and TRBJ2-7; 13 bases are a match to TRBD2. V gave up 5 bases and J gave up 2 bases; unmatched junction bases: 9. In germline, CDR1 is MNHEY, CDR2 SMNVEV (reference sequence). CDR3 size: 17 residues. CDR3 sequence: CASSRRTSGSGPYEQYF. CDR3 coding DNA: TGTGCCAGCAGTCGCCGGACTAGCGGGAGTGGGCCCTACGAGCAGTACTTC.

J is TRBJ1-2 and V is TRBV27, with D perhaps matching TRBD1 (5 bases). This CDR3 is built from 13 residues. Between the trimmed V and J ends, which lost 4 bases and 2 bases, there was a span of 8 bases. Germline assignment: CDR1 MNHEY and CDR2 SMNVEV (reference sequence). The CDR3 here is CASSWNRNYGYTF. Here the CDR3 DNA reads TGTGCCAGCAGTTGGAACAGGAACTATGGCTACACCTTC.

The V call is TRBV11-2, the J call TRBJ1-2, with TRBD1 as a possible D gene (5 bases). There are 14 residues in the CDR3. Germline V gene data show CDR1 as SGHAT and CDR2 as FQNNGV. The V gene lost 3 bases and the J gene lost 1 base, with 9 bases spanning the gap. The CDR3 DNA is TGTGCCAGCAGCTTCCAGGACATTAACTATGGCTACACCTTC. Protein: CASSFQDINYGYTF.

The gene calls are TRBV19 and TRBJ1-6, with 10 bases fitting TRBD1. J was trimmed by 8 bases and V by 5 bases; bases with no gene match: 3. This CDR3 has 14 amino acids. Germline V CDR1 and CDR2: LNHDA, SQIVND (reference sequence). CDR3 protein: CASSDRGLDSPLHF. Written as DNA, the CDR3 is TGTGCCAGTAGTGACAGGGGGCTCGATTCACCCCTCCACTTT.

The chain combines TRBV28 with TRBJ2-7, with D possibly being TRBD2 (6 bases). With 7 bases removed from V and 0 bases from J, the gap between germline ends came to 16 bases. Germline assignment: CDR1 MDHEN and CDR2 SYDVKM. This CDR3 has 15 amino acids. The CDR3 reads CASTWAGTASYEQYF. CDR3 sequence (DNA): TGTGCCAGCACTTGGGCGGGGACGGCCTCCTACGAGCAGTACTTC.

Worth noting for this clone: An end of the junction differs from the germline gene, which may be a read error. The J gene is TRBJ2-7, the V gene TRBV7-2; 11 bases line up with TRBD1. The CDR3 is 15 residues long. The germline gives CDR1 SGHTA, CDR2 FQGNSA. The CDR3 nucleotides read TGTGCCAGCAGTTTAGGGACAGGGGGAACCTACGAGCAGTACTTC. Protein sequence: CASSLGTGGTYEQYF.

The count of this clone is one. The chain couples TRBV9 to TRBJ2-1, with D possibly being TRBD2 (5 bases). V was shortened by 0 bases and J by 4 bases, with 11 bases between the two germline ends. Germline CDR1 and CDR2: SGDLS and YYNGEE. The CDR3 contains 15 residues. In DNA form, the CDR3 reads TGTGCCAGCAGCGTAGAACTAGGTTTATACAATGAGCAGTTCTTC. Encoded protein: CASSVELGLYNEQFF.

The gene calls are TRBV5-4 and TRBJ2-5; 10 bases are shared with TRBD2. J lost 4 bases, V lost 4 bases, and 4 bases had no gene match. The V gene's germline CDR1 is SGHNT and CDR2 YYREEE (reference sequence). The CDR3 sequence is 14 residues long. The chain's CDR3 is CASSPRLAGETQYF. In DNA form, the CDR3 reads TGTGCCAGCAGCCCTAGACTAGCGGGAGAGACCCAGTACTTC.

The chain has TRBV15 and TRBJ1-1; D ambiguous. Germline V gene lookup returns CDR1 LNHNV and CDR2 YYDKDF (reference sequence). The CDR3 is made up of 15 amino acids. The V end was cut by 3 bases, the J end by 1 base, with 12 bases between. The CDR3 reads CATSRGENENTEAFF. The CDR3 DNA follows: TGTGCCACCAGCAGGGGAGAGAACGAGAACACTGAAGCTTTCTTT. Using reference TRBV15 and TRBJ1-1 for the parts outside the CDR3, the full variable domain is DAMVIQNPRYQVTQFGKPVTLSCSQTLNHNVMYWYQQKSSQAPKLLFHYYDKDFNNEADTPDNFQSRRPNTSFCFLDIRSPGLGDTAMYLCATSRGENENTEAFFGQGTRLTVV.

The gene calls are TRBV10-2 and TRBJ2-5, with 9 bases matching TRBD2. Unmatched junction bases numbered 13, after V lost 3 bases and J lost 5 bases. The CDR3 is 17 amino acids. Germline CDR1 and CDR2: WSHSY and SAAADI. CDR3 sequence: CASSDRVAGDEVETQYF. The CDR3 nucleotides are TGCGCCAGCAGTGATAGGGTAGCGGGGGATGAGGTGGAGACCCAGTACTTC.

The CDR3 coding sequence is TGTGCCAGCAGTGACTTGGGCAGGGTGGGGCCCAACACCGGGGAGCTGTTTTTT. This sequence encodes CASSDLGRVGPNTGELFF. The rearrangement uses TRBV6-4 and TRBJ2-2; D might be TRBD1 (5 bases). CDR3 length equals 18 residues. V was cut by 1 base and J by 2 bases, with 17 bases left in between. Per germline, CDR1 MRHNA and CDR2 SNTAGT.

The chain links TRBV15 to TRBJ2-1; 9 nucleotides match TRBD2. The junction had 12 bases not matched to a gene; V was cut back by 0 bases and J by 3 bases. Germline V gene data show CDR1 as LNHNV and CDR2 as YYDKDF (reference sequence). This CDR3 has 19 amino acids. As DNA, the CDR3 is TGTGCCACCAGCAGAGATAGGCTAGCGGGGCGTACCTTCTACAATGAGCAGTTCTTC. Translation: CATSRDRLAGRTFYNEQFF.

This chain joins TRBV14 and TRBJ2-7; possibly TRBD2 for D (6 bases). The V end was cut by 0 bases, the J end by 6 bases, with 15 bases between. CDR1 is SGHDN, CDR2 FVKESK, per germline. The CDR3 has 15 residues. CDR3 loop: CASSQDRSGTFEQYF. For the CDR3, the DNA is TGTGCCAGCAGCCAAGATCGGTCAGGGACTTTCGAGCAGTACTTC.

The chain carries TRBV19 and TRBJ2-2, with 12 bases identical to TRBD1. The CDR3 sequence is 14 residues long. Trimming cost V 9 bases and J 9 bases; bases outside gene matches: 8. Germline V gene sequence: CDR1 LNHDA, CDR2 SQIVND (reference sequence). CDR3 DNA sequence: TGTGCCAGCCGGGGACAGGGGGCATCAAGGGAGCTGTTTTTT. It is translated as CASRGQGASRELFF.

The chain links TRBV5-1 to TRBJ2-7; D is unresolved. Germline V gene data show CDR1 as SGHRS and CDR2 as YFSETQ. With 2 bases removed from V and 5 bases from J, the gap between germline ends came to 14 bases. This CDR3 contains 14 residues. CDR3 protein: CASSFGETVHEQYF. CDR3 sequence (DNA): TGCGCCAGCAGCTTCGGAGAGACGGTCCACGAGCAGTACTTC.

This chain joins TRBV7-9 and TRBJ2-7; 8 positions agree with TRBD1. The CDR3 covers 16 residues. Germline values: CDR1 SEHNR, CDR2 FQNEAQ (reference sequence). Trimming cost V 1 base and J 2 bases; bases outside gene matches: 7. The CDR3 sequence: CASSLESQGAPYEQYF. DNA of the CDR3: TGTGCCAGCAGCTTAGAATCCCAGGGGGCACCCTACGAGCAGTACTTC.

The CDR3 DNA reads as TGTGCCAGCAGCCCTATAGCGGGAGGGACGAAGGAGACCCAGTACTTC. The encoded protein is CASSPIAGGTKETQYF. V and J are TRBV14 and TRBJ2-5; the match to TRBD2 covers 11 bases. This CDR3 is 16 amino acids long. The germline V gene has CDR1 SGHDN and CDR2 FVKESK. The junction had 9 bases not matched to a gene; V was cut back by 4 bases and J by 5 bases.

The chain joins TRBV7-9 to TRBJ2-3; tentatively, D is TRBD1 (6 bases). V lost 7 bases, J lost 0 bases, and 17 bases lay in between. Germline V gene data show CDR1 as SEHNR and CDR2 as FQNEAQ (reference sequence). The CDR3 runs to 16 residues. The CDR3 sequence: CASTVTGTTSTDTQYF. CDR3 DNA: TGTGCCAGCACCGTCACAGGGACCACTAGCACAGATACGCAGTATTTT.

The rearrangement links TRBV2 to TRBJ1-1; a possible D gene is TRBD1 (5 bases). The length of the CDR3 is 14 residues. The germline CDR1 and CDR2 sequences are SNHLY and FYNNEI. V lost 5 bases and J lost 2, with 12 bases in between. CDR3 nucleotide sequence: TGTGCCAGCAGTAGACAGCGAGCAAACACTGAAGCTTTCTTT. This sequence encodes CASSRQRANTEAFF.

The chain employs TRBV6-4 and TRBJ2-1, with 11 bases matching TRBD2. CDR1 and CDR2 (germline): MRHNA, SNTAGT. The CDR3 has 19 residues. The J segment lost 6 bases and the V segment lost 9 bases, leaving 22 bases of the junction unmatched. CDR3 coding DNA: TGTGCCAGGACCCCCGACTCGAGGACTAGCGGGTTCTTTCTCAATGAGCAGTTCTTC. This codes for CARTPDSRTSGFFLNEQFF.

Only one count was recorded for this clone. This chain links TRBV7-9 with TRBJ2-3, with unresolved D. Trimming cost V 6 bases and J 2 bases, with 15 bases left between them. Germline V gene data show CDR1 as SEHNR and CDR2 as FQNEAQ (reference sequence). The CDR3 is 15 residues long. The CDR3 loop is CASSHGGTTTDTQYF. CDR3 bases: TGTGCCAGCAGTCATGGCGGAACAACCACAGATACGCAGTATTTT.

The V call is TRBV28, the J call TRBJ2-2; TRBD2 agrees at 9 bases. The CDR3 runs to 18 residues. Looked up from germline, CDR1 is MDHEN and CDR2 is SYDVKM. The ends lost 5 bases at V and 4 bases at J; junction bases unmatched: 14. The CDR3 sequence: CASSKKPTLAGITGELFF. The CDR3 DNA reads TGTGCCAGCAGTAAAAAACCCACGCTAGCGGGAATCACCGGGGAGCTGTTTTTT.

The gene calls are TRBV29-1 and TRBJ2-7, with unresolved D. CDR3 size: 11 residues. V was pared by 6 bases and J by 0 bases, with 6 bases between. CDR1 is SQVTM and CDR2 is ANQGSEA in the germline V gene. The CDR3 is CSVESSYEQYF. The CDR3 nucleotides are TGCAGCGTCGAGAGCTCCTACGAGCAGTACTTC.

The chain combines TRBV29-1 with TRBJ2-7, with D possibly TRBD1 on 7 matching bases. The CDR3 has 14 amino acids. V lost 2 bases and J lost 5, with 16 bases in between. Per the germline V gene, CDR1 is SQVTM and CDR2 is ANQGSEA. In DNA, the CDR3 is TGCAGCGTTGAAATCTTAGGCAGGGGGGACGAGCAGTACTTC. This sequence encodes CSVEILGRGDEQYF.

This rearrangement joins TRBV9 to TRBJ2-3; 9 bases are a match to TRBD2. Germline CDR1 SGDLS, CDR2 YYNGEE. The V gene end was trimmed by 0 bases and the J gene end by 3 bases; junction bases not matched to a gene: 5. There are 16 residues in the CDR3. The CDR3 protein is CASSVGEREVTDTQYF. The CDR3 DNA reads as TGTGCCAGCAGCGTAGGCGAGCGGGAGGTGACAGATACGCAGTATTTT.

This clone is a singleton in its sample. The chain couples TRBV5-4 to TRBJ2-2, with TRBD2 matching over 7 bases. Germline V gene sequence: CDR1 SGHNT, CDR2 YYREEE (reference sequence). The J segment lost 5 bases and the V segment lost 2 bases, leaving 6 bases of the junction unmatched. The CDR3 extends over 15 amino acids. CDR3 nucleotides: TGTGCCAGCAGCTTAGAGCGGGGAGATACCGGGGAGCTGTTTTTT. This sequence encodes CASSLERGDTGELFF.

This chain links TRBV6-6 with TRBJ2-7; 8 nucleotides match TRBD1. Trimming at V came to 5 bases and at J to 1 base, leaving 4 bases not matched to a gene. CDR3 length: 14 amino acids. CDR1 is MNHNY, CDR2 SVGAGI, per germline (reference sequence). DNA for the CDR3: TGTGCCAGCAGTACAGGGGGTCGGTCCTACGAGCAGTACTTC. Protein product: CASSTGGRSYEQYF.

V and J are TRBV6-5 and TRBJ1-2, with TRBD1 matching over 7 bases. Germline values: CDR1 MNHEY, CDR2 SVGAGI. V shed 9 bases, J shed 3 bases, and the junction held 7 bases outside the gene matches. The CDR3 is 13 amino acids. The CDR3 DNA reads TGTGCCAGTGGGACAGCTGCGGACTATGGCTACACCTTC. It translates to CASGTAADYGYTF.